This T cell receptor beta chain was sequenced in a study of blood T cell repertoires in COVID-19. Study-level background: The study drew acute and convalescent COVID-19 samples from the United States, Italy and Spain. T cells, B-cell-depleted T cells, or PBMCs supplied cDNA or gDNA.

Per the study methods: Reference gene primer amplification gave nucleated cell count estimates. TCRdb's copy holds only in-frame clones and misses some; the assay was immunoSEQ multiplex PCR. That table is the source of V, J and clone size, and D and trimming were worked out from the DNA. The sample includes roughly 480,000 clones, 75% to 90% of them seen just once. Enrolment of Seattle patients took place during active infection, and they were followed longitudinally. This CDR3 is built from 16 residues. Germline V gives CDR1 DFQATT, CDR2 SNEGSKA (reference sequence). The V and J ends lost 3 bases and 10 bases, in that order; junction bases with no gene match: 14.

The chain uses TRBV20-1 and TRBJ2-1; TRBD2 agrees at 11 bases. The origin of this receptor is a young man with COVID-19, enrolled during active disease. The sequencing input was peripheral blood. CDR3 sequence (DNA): TGCAGTGCTAGTTCGAGACTAGCGGGGCCCCTTGGGGAGCAGTTCTTC. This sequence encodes CSASSRLAGPLGEQFF.